This T cell receptor (beta chain) stems from a study of Ad26.COV2.S vaccination and SARS-CoV-2 variants (dated by TCRdb to about 2021). For context, the study as a whole: Donors in the vaccine arm were drawn from COV1001, a multicentre, randomized, double-blind, placebo-controlled phase I-IIa trial testing Ad26.COV2.S in healthy adults. Participants in the trial were split at random into five groups of five each, receiving low-dose or high-dose Ad26.COV2.S once or twice, or else placebo on both occasions. Ad26.COV2.S was administered intramuscularly at 5 x 10^10 or 1 x 10^11 viral particles, either as a single shot or as two shots given 56 days apart. Investigators did not know the trial group allocation while performing experiments and assessing outcomes. The TCR-sequenced set comprised approximately 32 samples: some 19 Ad26.COV2.S vaccine recipients, 5 placebo recipients and 8 SARS-CoV-2 convalescent individuals. The specificity and breadth of SARS-CoV-2-reactive T cell receptors after Ad26.COV2.S vaccination were assessed by TCRbeta repertoire sequencing.

Broad study findings and their caveats: It was noted by the authors that total T cell responses may have been underestimated by the TCR breadth and depth analyses. After vaccination, substantial breadth of spike-specific CD8+ and CD4+ T cell responses was reported. Vaccine and placebo recipients had comparable non-spike TCR breadth, which fits with the vaccine containing only spike. Spike-specific TCR breadth was higher in Ad26.COV2.S recipients than in placebo recipients (P = 0.0014). The study lacked the statistical power to compare responses across vaccine doses or regimens.

The germline V gene gives CDR1 as KGHDR and CDR2 as SFDVKD. The CDR3 measures 13 amino acids from cysteine to phenylalanine. Of all the DNA, just the CDR3 is kept, 39 bases in frame from base 1. At the junction V is shortened by 4 bases and J by 6 bases; bases outside the gene matches: 5. The immunoSEQ Assay was the method used to sequence TCRbeta CDR3 regions. After extraction, genomic DNA underwent amplification by bias-controlled multiplex PCR, followed by high-throughput sequencing. In the source study's methods: Collapsing and filtering of sequences were performed to quantify the absolute abundance of each unique TCRbeta CDR3 region. T cell fraction was estimated by normalizing TCRbeta template counts to usable DNA, which was measured by amplifying reference genes present in all nucleated cells. Repertoire TCRs were annotated as SARS-CoV-2-specific when V gene, CDR3 amino acid sequence and J gene were exactly matched to a known reactive TCR set. The reference SARS-CoV-2 TCR set was derived from MIRA and filtered for enrichment in COVID-19-positive ImmuneCODE repertoires, a step that removed public or cross-reactive TCRs. Based on the MIRA antigens, annotated TCRs were further analysed at the level of specific ORF or position within ORF. Depth was the summed frequency of annotated unique rearrangements, while breadth was defined as annotated unique rearrangements over total unique productive rearrangements. Two-sided Wilcoxon rank-sum tests were applied when comparing TCR breadth between groups. This immuneACCESS table, as held by TCRdb, lists in-frame sequences with V and J called but not all clones. Of the missing ones, under half trace to an unresolved V gene in checked studies; the others have no known cause. The D gene and trimming were derived from the DNA, and the V and J assignments and clone size from that table. This sample holds about 350,000 clones; around 89% were observed only once. The ten largest clones represent roughly 5% of the sample.

Turning to this clone: There is no known antigen for this receptor. No per-base quality is available; no much larger clone lies one base away.

Explained via the paper, the treatment or condition label denotes: roughly 18 received Ad26.COV2.S at low or high dose, single or two shots; about 5 received placebo; per-sample allocation not given. For vaccine and placebo recipients, the sequenced repertoires came from samples collected on day 63 after the first injection. Between 29 July and 7 August 2020, Cohort 1b enrolled 20 to 30 adults aged 18-55 years at one site in Boston, USA. Ad26.COV2.S was a replication-incompetent adenovirus type 26 vector that expressed a prefusion-stabilized SARS-CoV-2 spike protein derived from the original Wuhan strain.

The clonotype comes from a person between 18 and 65 years old who received the Ad26.COV2.S COVID-19 vaccine or a placebo. The rearranged chain carries TRBV24-1 and TRBJ2-7, and TRBD1 matches 7 of the central bases. This specimen was peripheral blood, taken in a trial of Ad26.COV2.S vaccine versus placebo. The CDR3 region reads CATSEGTVSEQYF. The nucleotide sequence is given as TGTGCCACCAGTGAAGGGACAGTTAGCGAGCAGTACTTC.